The T cell receptor beta chain under discussion was sequenced for a study of tumor-infiltrating lymphocytes in primary liver carcinoma. The authors took blood RNA from unsorted whole blood and also extracted germline DNA. With a constant-region primer, TCR beta cDNA was made from roughly 500 ng of total RNA. Investigators got TCR beta libraries out of three nested multiplex PCR rounds, done with slightly modified ARM-PCR. Use of TRBV1-TRBV30 forward primers with a C-beta reverse primer characterized the first two PCR rounds, which lasted about 10 cycles each. In TCRdb, the multiplex PCR reads were re-called with MiXCR into one record per CDR3 protein. The sample yields some 320,000 distinct CDR3 sequences, 50% to 70% seen once. Germline assignment: CDR1 SGHNT and CDR2 YYREEE (reference sequence). This CDR3 comprises 11 residues. V lost 3 bases, J lost 4 bases, and 4 bases lay in between. Concerning this clonotype itself: This could be a read error, since a much larger clone is one nucleotide away.

This chain connects TRBV5-4 to TRBJ1-2, with D uncertain. This TCR was sampled from a man aged 35 to 55 with primary liver carcinoma and hepatitis B virus infection. The sequenced sample consisted of peripheral blood. In nucleotides, the CDR3 is TGTGCCAGCAGCTCTACCTATGGCTACACCTTC. Amino acids: CASSSTYGYTF. The variable domain in full, completed from reference TRBV5-4 and TRBJ1-2, reads ETGVTQSPTHLIKTRGQQVTLRCSSQSGHNTVSWYQQALGQGPQFIFQYYREEENGRGNFPPRFSGLQFPNYSSELNVNALELDDSALYLCASSSTYGYTFGSGTRLTVV.